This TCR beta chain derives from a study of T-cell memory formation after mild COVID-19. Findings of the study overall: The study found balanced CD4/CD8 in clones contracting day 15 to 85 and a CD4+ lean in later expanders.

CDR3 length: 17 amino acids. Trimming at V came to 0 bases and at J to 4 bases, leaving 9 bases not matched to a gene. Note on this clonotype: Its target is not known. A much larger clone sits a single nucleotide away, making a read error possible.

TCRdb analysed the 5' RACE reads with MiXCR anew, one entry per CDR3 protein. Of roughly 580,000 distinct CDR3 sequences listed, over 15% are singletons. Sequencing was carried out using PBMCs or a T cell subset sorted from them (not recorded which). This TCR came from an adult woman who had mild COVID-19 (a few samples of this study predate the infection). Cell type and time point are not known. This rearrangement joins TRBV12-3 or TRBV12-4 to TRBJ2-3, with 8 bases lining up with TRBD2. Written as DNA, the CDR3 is TGTGCCAGCAGTTTAGCGCGGGGGGCCTTTTTTGCAGATACGCAGTATTTT. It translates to CASSLARGAFFADTQYF.